The 31 T cell receptor beta chains below were found in one sample sequenced in a study of tumor-infiltrating lymphocytes in localized non-small cell lung cancer. Only in-frame clones appear in the TCRdb table, and some are missing; sequencing was by immunoSEQ multiplex PCR. The sample consists of about 10,000 clones, around 73% of them appearing once. Sample: uninvolved lung tissue not adjacent to the tumor. The source is a human donor with non-small cell lung cancer.

V and J are TRBV5-1 and TRBJ2-2; TRBD1 matches at 9 bases. Trimming cost V 3 bases and J 6 bases; bases outside gene matches: 12. Germline V gives CDR1 SGHRS, CDR2 YFSETQ. The CDR3 contains 17 residues. CDR3 protein: CASSSLPPGQGSGELFF. CDR3 nucleotide sequence: TGCGCCAGCAGCTCCCTACCCCCGGGACAGGGCTCCGGGGAGCTGTTTTTT. Together with reference TRBV5-1 and TRBJ2-2, the CDR3 gives the full variable domain: KAGVTQTPRYLIKTRGQQVTLSCSPISGHRSVSWYQQTPGQGLQFLFEYFSETQRNKGNFPGRFSGRQFSNSRSEMNVSTLELGDSALYLCASSSLPPGQGSGELFFGEGSRLTVL.

The chain joins TRBV6-1 to TRBJ2-7, with a weak D call TRBD1 (6 bases). V lost 6 bases and J 5 bases, leaving 17 bases between the germline ends. CDR3 length: 14 residues. CDR1 and CDR2 (germline): MNHNS, SASEGT. CDR3 coding DNA: TGTGCCAGCAGACGCTCGACAGGACCCAACGAGCAGTACTTC. It is translated as CASRRSTGPNEQYF.

In nucleotides, the CDR3 is TGCGCCAGCAGCGCCGGACAGGGATGGGAGACCCAGTACTTC. Protein sequence: CASSAGQGWETQYF. The chain combines TRBV10-1 with TRBJ2-5, with 8 positions matching TRBD1. Germline loops: CDR1 WNHNN, CDR2 SYGVQD (reference sequence). This CDR3 contains 14 residues. V lost 6 bases to trimming and J lost 5 bases; unmatched junction nucleotides: 8.

This clone was found once. The chain is built from TRBV10-3 and TRBJ2-7; D remains ambiguous. CDR3 size: 14 residues. V shed 2 bases and J shed 2 bases, with 10 bases lying between them. Germline CDR1 is ENHRY and CDR2 is SYGVKD. CDR3 residues: CAISEAVGPYEQYF. CDR3 bases: TGTGCCATCAGTGAGGCGGTAGGGCCCTACGAGCAGTACTTC.

This clone was found once. The V call is TRBV4-1, the J call TRBJ1-2; TRBD1 agrees at 7 bases. CDR1 is MGHRA and CDR2 is YSYEKL in the germline V gene. Trimming took 1 base from V and 7 from J; bases not matched to a gene: 6. The CDR3 has 14 residues. CDR3 DNA sequence: TGCGCCAGCAGCCAAGCGAGGGGGCAGGGTGGCTACACCTTC. Translation gives CASSQARGQGGYTF.

J is TRBJ1-1 and V is TRBV19, with 7 bases aligning to TRBD1. CDR3 length: 15 residues. In germline, CDR1 is LNHDA, CDR2 SQIVND (reference sequence). Losses at the gene ends were 2 bases for V and 6 bases for J; bases not matched to a gene: 9. This CDR3 is CASSIILGGSAEAFF. The CDR3 region has the DNA TGTGCCAGTAGTATAATTCTAGGGGGCAGCGCTGAAGCTTTCTTT. Complete variable domain (other parts from reference TRBV19 and TRBJ1-1): DGGITQSPKYLFRKEGQNVTLSCEQNLNHDAMYWYRQDPGQGLRLIYYSQIVNDFQKGDIAEGYSVSREKKESFPLTVTSAQKNPTAFYLCASSIILGGSAEAFFGQGTRLTVV.

The chain uses TRBV7-2 and TRBJ2-4, with D possibly called TRBD1 or TRBD2 (5 bases each). CDR3 length equals 13 residues. Germline-derived CDR1 and CDR2 are SGHTA and FQGNSA. V lost 6 bases, J lost 0 bases, and 6 bases lay in between. For the CDR3, the DNA is TGTGCCAGCAGGGGGGAAGCCAAAAACATTCAGTACTTC. Its translation: CASRGEAKNIQYF.

The chain is built from TRBV19 and TRBJ2-2; TRBD1 aligns across 9 bases. This CDR3 comprises 15 residues. V trimming: 6 bases; J trimming: 5 bases; junction bases outside the gene matches: 7. The V gene's germline CDR1 is LNHDA and CDR2 SQIVND (reference sequence). CDR3 bases: TGTGCCAGTAGGGTGAGACAGGGGGGGACCGGGGAGCTGTTTTTT. This codes for CASRVRQGGTGELFF.

The rearrangement joins TRBV6-1 to TRBJ1-1, with TRBD1 matching over 7 bases. Unmatched junction bases numbered 6, after V lost 4 bases and J lost 10 bases. This CDR3 spans 12 amino acids. The germline V gene has CDR1 MNHNS and CDR2 SASEGT. CDR3 sequence (DNA): TGTGCCAGCAGTGGTCAGGGGGTTAGAGCTTTCTTT. Translated, it gives CASSGQGVRAFF.

This clone is labeled large (0.1 to 1%). This chain links TRBV7-9 with TRBJ2-1, with 11 bases matching TRBD2. After removal of 1 base from V and 3 bases from J, the junction contained 11 bases not matched to a gene. The germline V gene has CDR1 SEHNR and CDR2 FQNEAQ (reference sequence). The CDR3 runs 19 residues. Here the CDR3 reads CASSLDLASGGLFYNEQFF. The CDR3 DNA reads TGTGCCAGCAGCTTAGATCTGGCTAGCGGGGGGTTATTCTACAATGAGCAGTTCTTC.

The chain recombines TRBV19 with TRBJ1-1, with 10 bases fitting TRBD1. Per germline, CDR1 LNHDA and CDR2 SQIVND (reference sequence). The V segment lost 3 bases and the J segment 1 base; nucleotides outside the gene matches: 5. This CDR3 comprises 16 residues. CDR3 amino acids: CASSMDRDRGNTEAFF. In DNA, the CDR3 is TGTGCCAGTAGTATGGACCGGGACAGGGGGAACACTGAAGCTTTCTTT.

This chain links TRBV6-6 with TRBJ1-2; TRBD1 aligns across 9 bases. Germline V gene data show CDR1 as MNHNY and CDR2 as SVGAGI (reference sequence). This CDR3 is 15 amino acids long. Trimming removed 6 bases from V and 8 bases from J; junction bases left unmatched: 13. The DNA of the CDR3 is TGTGCCAGCAGGTCCCTTACGACAGGGGGTAGAGGCTACACCTTC. Protein product: CASRSLTTGGRGYTF.

The chain links TRBV28 to TRBJ2-5; 12 positions match TRBD2. Germline V gives CDR1 MDHEN, CDR2 SYDVKM. The CDR3 is 13 amino acids. Unmatched junction bases numbered 3, after V lost 10 bases and J lost 3 bases. The CDR3 protein is CAIRTSGEETQYF. As DNA, the CDR3 is TGTGCCATCCGGACTAGCGGGGAAGAGACCCAGTACTTC.

This chain uses TRBV6-1 with TRBJ2-5, with TRBD2 matching 14 bases. Germline trimming cut 4 bases from V and 5 bases from J; bases unmatched to any gene: 9. The germline V gene encodes CDR1 MNHNS and CDR2 SASEGT. The CDR3 totals 17 residues. CDR3 sequence: CASSGSQTSGGGETQYF. The CDR3 DNA reads TGTGCCAGCAGTGGCTCTCAGACTAGCGGGGGGGGCGAGACCCAGTACTTC.

The CDR3: CASSRTSGPYNEQFF. The CDR3 coding sequence is TGTGCCAGTAGTAGAACTAGCGGCCCTTACAATGAGCAGTTCTTC. The chain joins TRBV19 to TRBJ2-1; 8 bases align to TRBD2. The V gene's germline CDR1 is LNHDA and CDR2 SQIVND (reference sequence). The trim removed 4 bases at V and 4 bases at J, leaving 6 bases unmatched. The CDR3 is 15 amino acids. The full variable domain, rest sourced from reference TRBV19 and TRBJ2-1, is DGGITQSPKYLFRKEGQNVTLSCEQNLNHDAMYWYRQDPGQGLRLIYYSQIVNDFQKGDIAEGYSVSREKKESFPLTVTSAQKNPTAFYLCASSRTSGPYNEQFFGPGTRLTVL.

CDR3 nucleotide sequence: TGTGCCAGCAGTTACGGTAGGGGGCGGAGCGAGCAGTACTTC. It encodes CASSYGRGRSEQYF. This sequence joins TRBV6-5 and TRBJ2-7; 7 bases are a match to TRBD1. V trimming: 2 bases; J trimming: 6 bases; junction bases outside the gene matches: 7. CDR1 and CDR2 from the germline V gene are MNHEY and SVGAGI. The CDR3 is 14 amino acids.

This clone has more than one count but fewer than ten. The rearrangement links TRBV7-8 to TRBJ1-3; 7 positions agree with TRBD1. CDR1 and CDR2 (germline): SGHVS, FQNEAQ. CDR3 length equals 16 residues. With 5 bases clipped from V and 0 bases from J, the junction kept 7 bases outside the gene matches. The CDR3 sequence is CASSIRQGLSGNTIYF. The CDR3 region has the DNA TGTGCCAGCAGCATCAGACAGGGCCTCTCTGGAAACACCATATATTTT.

This chain joins TRBV5-6 and TRBJ2-3; D call uncertain. The CDR3 totals 15 residues. V lost 1 base, J lost 0 bases, and 9 bases lay in between. From germline, CDR1 is SGHDT and CDR2 YYEEEE. The CDR3 is CASSLRLGSTDTQYF. The CDR3 nucleotides are TGTGCCAGCAGCTTGAGACTGGGGAGCACAGATACGCAGTATTTT.

This clone was seen only a few times. The rearrangement links TRBV7-8 to TRBJ1-5; D is unresolved. From germline, CDR1 is SGHVS and CDR2 FQNEAQ. V was shortened by 5 bases and J by 5 bases, with 7 bases between the two germline ends. This CDR3 comprises 12 residues. As DNA, the CDR3 is TGTGCCAGCAGCCCAACAGATCAGCCCCAGCATTTT. This codes for CASSPTDQPQHF.

By sample fraction, this clone is medium-sized. The CDR3 bases are TGTGCCAGCAGCCCCCTCATCGGATCGGGACAGCCCCAGCATTTT. Protein sequence: CASSPLIGSGQPQHF. The chain is built from TRBV7-2 and TRBJ1-5, with D hard to call. Per the germline V gene, CDR1 is SGHTA and CDR2 is FQGNSA. Trimming pared 5 bases from V and 7 bases from J, leaving 18 bases between. The CDR3 runs 15 residues.

V is TRBV5-1 and J is TRBJ1-1; D is unclear. CDR3 length: 15 amino acids. V lost 4 bases, J lost 3 bases, and 16 bases lay in between. In germline, CDR1 is SGHRS, CDR2 YFSETQ. CDR3 in amino acids: CASSHNAGGDTEAFF. In nucleotides, the CDR3 is TGCGCCAGCAGCCACAACGCGGGCGGGGACACTGAAGCTTTCTTT.

Points on this clone: This specimen includes other DNA sequences encoding the same CDR3. The chain couples TRBV5-1 to TRBJ1-2; D may be TRBD1 (5 bases). CDR1 and CDR2 (germline): SGHRS, YFSETQ. V was cut by 3 bases and J by 8 bases, with 17 bases left in between. This CDR3 spans 14 amino acids. CDR3 residues: CASSSAGQVRGYTF. DNA of the CDR3: TGCGCCAGCAGCTCCGCAGGGCAAGTGAGAGGCTACACCTTC.

The chain carries TRBV2 and TRBJ2-7, with 7 bases identical to TRBD1. There are 12 residues in the CDR3. V dropped 4 bases and J dropped 4; count of bases not matched to a gene: 1. The germline CDR1 and CDR2 sequences are SNHLY and FYNNEI. The CDR3 nucleotides are TGTGCCAGCAGTGGACAGGGTTACGAGCAGTACTTC. Protein sequence: CASSGQGYEQYF. Complete variable domain (other parts from reference TRBV2 and TRBJ2-7): EPEVTQTPSHQVTQMGQEVILRCVPISNHLYFYWYRQILGQKVEFLVSFYNNEISEKSEIFDDQFSVERPDGSNFTLKIRSTKLEDSAMYFCASSGQGYEQYFGPGTRLTVT.

The CDR3 here is CASSLAWGTGELFF. CDR3 DNA sequence: TGTGCCAGCAGCTTAGCGTGGGGCACCGGGGAGCTGTTTTTT. The chain joins TRBV7-2 to TRBJ2-2; D unresolved. Trimming pared 0 bases from V and 4 bases from J, leaving 6 bases between. Germline V gives CDR1 SGHTA, CDR2 FQGNSA. The CDR3 has 14 residues.

The rearrangement links TRBV29-1 to TRBJ2-2; either TRBD1 or TRBD2 may fit D (6 bases each). The V end lost 4 bases, the J end lost 9 bases, and 18 bases lay between the germline ends. The CDR3 totals 14 residues. Germline-derived CDR1 and CDR2 are SQVTM and ANQGSEA. In DNA form, the CDR3 reads TGCAGCGTTGGTGAGGGGTCCGGGGGCCGGGAGCTGTTTTTT. Its translation: CSVGEGSGGRELFF.

By frequency in the sample, this clone is medium-sized. At the DNA level, this CDR3 is encoded by other sequences in the same sample as well. The genes are TRBV6-1 and TRBJ2-5; no firm D call. V gave up 2 bases and J gave up 1 base, with 8 bases separating them. The CDR3 extends over 14 amino acids. Germline V lookup: CDR1 MNHNS, CDR2 SASEGT. The chain's CDR3 is CASSEFGPQETQYF. The CDR3 DNA is TGTGCCAGCAGTGAATTTGGTCCCCAAGAGACCCAGTACTTC.

The rearrangement joins TRBV11-3 to TRBJ1-1, with 7 bases that match TRBD1. The CDR3 contains 15 residues. The junction had 9 bases not matched to a gene; V was cut back by 5 bases and J by 3 bases. CDR1 is SGHNT, CDR2 YENEEA, per germline. The CDR3 here is CASSPPTGYDTEAFF. The CDR3 region has the DNA TGTGCCAGCAGCCCACCGACAGGGTACGACACTGAAGCTTTCTTT.

This clone was seen a few times. V is TRBV30 and J is TRBJ2-7; 9 bases map to TRBD1. This CDR3 contains 14 residues. With V trimmed by 3 bases and J by 4 bases, 7 bases remained unmatched. CDR1 and CDR2 from the germline V gene are GTSNPN and SVGIG (reference sequence). CDR3 bases: TGTGCCTGGAGCGCTGGACAGGGGAAATACGAGCAGTACTTC. The encoded protein is CAWSAGQGKYEQYF.

This clone was detected once. CDR3 protein: CASSFSRGGTGGYTF. DNA of the CDR3: TGTGCCAGCAGTTTCAGTCGGGGTGGTACGGGAGGCTACACCTTC. The V gene is TRBV28, the J gene TRBJ1-2; no definite D call. Germline lookup yields CDR1 MDHEN and CDR2 SYDVKM. This CDR3 has 15 amino acids. V was cut by 3 bases and J by 8 bases, with 19 bases left in between.

This chain uses TRBV9 with TRBJ2-7; 8 bases fit TRBD1. The CDR3 is made up of 15 amino acids. V shed 2 bases, J shed 2 bases, and the junction held 6 bases outside the gene matches. Germline lookup yields CDR1 SGDLS and CDR2 YYNGEE. The CDR3 sequence is CASSVGQEFPYEQYF. CDR3 nucleotide sequence: TGTGCCAGCAGCGTGGGACAGGAATTTCCCTACGAGCAGTACTTC.

The chain carries TRBV28 and TRBJ1-5; the D gene is possibly TRBD1 (5 bases). The CDR3 is 13 residues long. In germline, CDR1 is MDHEN, CDR2 SYDVKM. With 6 bases removed from V and 1 base from J, the gap between germline ends came to 7 bases. In DNA form, the CDR3 reads TGTGCCAGCAGCCGGGACAGCAATCAGCCCCAGCATTTT. It is translated as CASSRDSNQPQHF.